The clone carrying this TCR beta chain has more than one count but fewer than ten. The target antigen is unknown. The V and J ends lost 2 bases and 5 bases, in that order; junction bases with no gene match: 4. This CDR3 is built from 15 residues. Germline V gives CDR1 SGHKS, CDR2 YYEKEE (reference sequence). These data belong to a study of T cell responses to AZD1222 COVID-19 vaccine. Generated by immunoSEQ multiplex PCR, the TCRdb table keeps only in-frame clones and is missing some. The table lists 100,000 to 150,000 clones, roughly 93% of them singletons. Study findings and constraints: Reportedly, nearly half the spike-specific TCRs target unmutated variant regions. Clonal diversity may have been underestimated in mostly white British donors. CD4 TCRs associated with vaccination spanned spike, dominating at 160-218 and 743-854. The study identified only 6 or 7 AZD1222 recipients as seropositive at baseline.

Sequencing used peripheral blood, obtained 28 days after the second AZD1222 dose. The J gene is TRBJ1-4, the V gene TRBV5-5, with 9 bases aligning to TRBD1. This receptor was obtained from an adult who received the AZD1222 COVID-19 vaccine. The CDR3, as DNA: TGTGCCAGCAGCTTCGGGACAGGGATAAATGAAAAACTGTTTTTT. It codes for CASSFGTGINEKLFF.